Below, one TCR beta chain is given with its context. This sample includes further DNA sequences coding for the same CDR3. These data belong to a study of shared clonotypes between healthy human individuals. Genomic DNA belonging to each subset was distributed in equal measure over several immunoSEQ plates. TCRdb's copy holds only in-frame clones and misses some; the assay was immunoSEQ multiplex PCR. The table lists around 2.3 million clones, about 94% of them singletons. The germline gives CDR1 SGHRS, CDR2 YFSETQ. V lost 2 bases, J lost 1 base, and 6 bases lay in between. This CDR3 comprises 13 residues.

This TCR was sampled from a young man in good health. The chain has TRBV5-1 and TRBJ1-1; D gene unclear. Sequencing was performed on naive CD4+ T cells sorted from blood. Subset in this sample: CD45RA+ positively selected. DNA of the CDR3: TGCGCCAGCAGCTTTGAAGGGAACACTGAAGCTTTCTTT. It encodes CASSFEGNTEAFF. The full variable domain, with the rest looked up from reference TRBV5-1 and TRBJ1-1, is KAGVTQTPRYLIKTRGQQVTLSCSPISGHRSVSWYQQTPGQGLQFLFEYFSETQRNKGNFPGRFSGRQFSNSRSEMNVSTLELGDSALYLCASSFEGNTEAFFGQGTRLTVV.